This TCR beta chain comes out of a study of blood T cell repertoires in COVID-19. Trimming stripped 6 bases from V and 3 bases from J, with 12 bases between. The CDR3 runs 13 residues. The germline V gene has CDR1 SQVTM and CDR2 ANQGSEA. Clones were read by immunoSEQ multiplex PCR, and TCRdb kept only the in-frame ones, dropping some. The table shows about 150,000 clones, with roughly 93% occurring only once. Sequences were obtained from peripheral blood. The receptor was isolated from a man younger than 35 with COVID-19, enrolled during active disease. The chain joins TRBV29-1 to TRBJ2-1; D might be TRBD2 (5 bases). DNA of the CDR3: TGCAGCGTGGCTAGCTCGGACTACAATGAGCAGTTCTTC. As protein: CSVASSDYNEQFF.